The text below deals with one TCR beta chain. Per the study methods: Estimation of nucleated cell counts was performed using reference gene primer amplification. Profiling relied on immunoSEQ multiplex PCR, and the TCRdb table lists in-frame clones only, not all of them. V, J and clone size are those of that table, while D and trimming were read from the DNA. The top ten clones hold more than 15% of a sample with about 120,000 clones, roughly four fifths of them seen once. Trimming cost V 5 bases and J 7 bases, with 15 bases left between them. The CDR3 runs 13 residues. In germline, CDR1 is SGHTA, CDR2 FQGNSA. The data derive from a study of blood T cell repertoires in COVID-19. Study overall: The United States, Italy and Spain provided the acute and convalescent COVID-19 samples. The cDNA or gDNA used as material had been derived from T cells, B-cell-depleted T cells, or PBMCs.

This TCR came from a woman in her sixties with acute or convalescent COVID-19. Sequencing was carried out using peripheral blood. The rearrangement uses TRBV7-2 and TRBJ2-7; D possibly corresponds to TRBD1 (5 bases). The CDR3 DNA follows: TGTGCCAGCAGCCAGGGATCTGCGAGGGAGCAGTACTTC. Its translation: CASSQGSAREQYF.